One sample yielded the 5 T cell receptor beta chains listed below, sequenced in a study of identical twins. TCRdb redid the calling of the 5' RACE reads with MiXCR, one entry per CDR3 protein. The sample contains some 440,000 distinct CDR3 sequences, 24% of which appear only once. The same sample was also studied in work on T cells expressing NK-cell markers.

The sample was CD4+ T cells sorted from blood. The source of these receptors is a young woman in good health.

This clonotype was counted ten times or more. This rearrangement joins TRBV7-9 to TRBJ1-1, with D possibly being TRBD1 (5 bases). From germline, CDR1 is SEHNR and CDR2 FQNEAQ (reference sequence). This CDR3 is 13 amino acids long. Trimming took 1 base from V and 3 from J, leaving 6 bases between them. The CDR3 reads CASSLEGDTEAFF. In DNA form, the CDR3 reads TGTGCCAGCAGCTTAGAAGGGGACACTGAAGCTTTCTTT.

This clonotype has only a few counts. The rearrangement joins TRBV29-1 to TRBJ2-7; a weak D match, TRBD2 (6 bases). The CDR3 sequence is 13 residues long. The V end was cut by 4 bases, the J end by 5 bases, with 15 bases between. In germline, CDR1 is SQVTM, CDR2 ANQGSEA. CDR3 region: CSVAGDWINEQYF. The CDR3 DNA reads TGCAGCGTTGCGGGGGACTGGATCAACGAGCAGTACTTC.

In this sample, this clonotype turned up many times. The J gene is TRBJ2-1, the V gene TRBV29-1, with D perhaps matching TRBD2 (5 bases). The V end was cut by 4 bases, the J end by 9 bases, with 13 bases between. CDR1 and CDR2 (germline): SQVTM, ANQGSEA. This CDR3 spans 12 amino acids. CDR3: CSVASVGGEQFF. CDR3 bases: TGCAGCGTTGCGTCTGTAGGAGGTGAGCAGTTCTTC.

CDR3 bases: TGCGCCAGCAGCTTGGAAGTCAGACGCACAGATACGCAGTATTTT. This codes for CASSLEVRRTDTQYF. The chain links TRBV5-1 to TRBJ2-3; D is uncertain. Germline V gene sequence: CDR1 SGHRS, CDR2 YFSETQ. V was cut by 0 bases and J by 1 base, with 9 bases left in between. The length of the CDR3 is 15 residues.

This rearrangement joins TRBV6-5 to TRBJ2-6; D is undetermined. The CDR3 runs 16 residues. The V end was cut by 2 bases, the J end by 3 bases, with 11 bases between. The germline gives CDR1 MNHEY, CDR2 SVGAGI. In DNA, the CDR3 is TGTGCCAGCAGTTACACGCGGAACCTTGGGGCCAACGTCCTGACTTTC. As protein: CASSYTRNLGANVLTF.